The 3 T cell receptor beta chains in this list originate from one sample, sequenced in a study of beta chain features in type 1 diabetes. The sequenced template was cDNA made from the entire isolated RNA. TCRdb's copy holds only in-frame clones and misses some; the assay was immunoSEQ multiplex PCR. The table lists hundreds of thousands of clones, around 7.6% of them singletons, with under 0.5% in the top ten. Sample: central memory CD4+ T cells from blood. The receptors were sampled from a woman between 18 and 30 years old in good health.

This clone has more than one count but fewer than ten. The chain couples TRBV29-1 to TRBJ2-3; possible D gene TRBD2, 6 bases. Germline assignment: CDR1 SQVTM and CDR2 ANQGSEA. The V end was cut by 6 bases, the J end by 2 bases, with 12 bases between. The CDR3 consists of 13 residues. CDR3 region: CSVIGRTTDTQYF. CDR3 coding DNA: TGCAGCGTAATCGGGAGAACCACAGATACGCAGTATTTT.

This clone occurred a few times. The V and J genes are TRBV28 and TRBJ2-1; the match to TRBD2 covers 13 bases. The germline V gene has CDR1 MDHEN and CDR2 SYDVKM. This CDR3 has 18 residues. The V and J ends lost 2 bases and 2 bases, in that order; junction bases with no gene match: 6. CDR3 in DNA: TGTGCCAGCAGTTTAGGACTAGCGGGAGTCGGCGCCTACAATGAGCAGTTCTTC. Amino acid sequence: CASSLGLAGVGAYNEQFF.

This clone was counted ten times or more. The J gene is TRBJ2-7, the V gene TRBV7-9; D unresolved. This CDR3 spans 12 amino acids. CDR1 SEHNR and CDR2 FQNEAQ come from the germline V gene (reference sequence). The V end lost 8 bases, the J end lost 1 base, and 9 bases lay between the germline ends. CDR3 nucleotides: TGTGCCAGCGCCAGGATATCCTACGAGCAGTACTTC. Encoded protein: CASARISYEQYF. The whole variable domain, remainder taken from reference TRBV7-9 and TRBJ2-7, is DTGVSQNPRHKITKRGQNVTFRCDPISEHNRLYWYRQTLGQGPEFLTYFQNEAQLEKSRLLSDRFSAERPKGSFSTLEIQRTEQGDSAMYLCASARISYEQYFGPGTRLTVT.